The T cell receptor beta chain under discussion was sequenced for a study of technical replicates of blood from several donors. Data came from immunoSEQ multiplex PCR; TCRdb stores just in-frame clones and leaves some out. The sample includes approximately 68,000 clones, under 98% of them seen just once. V shed 5 bases and J shed 0 bases, with 14 bases lying between them. Germline V gene lookup returns CDR1 SGHTA and CDR2 FQGNSA. The CDR3 length is 16 residues. Sample: T cells isolated from PBMCs. The rearrangement uses TRBV7-2 and TRBJ1-5; weak D call: TRBD1 (5 bases). The source is a human donor in good health. The CDR3 sequence: CASSRGGQYSNQPQHF. CDR3 DNA: TGTGCCAGCAGCCGGGGGGGTCAGTATAGCAATCAGCCCCAGCATTTT.